This TCR beta chain is from a study of molecular identifiers for immune sequencing clone quantification. The CDR3 is made up of 13 amino acids. Germline V gene data show CDR1 as SNHLY and CDR2 as FYNNEI. Deletions cut 10 bases from V and 1 base from J, with 12 bases between. Note on this clonotype: A much larger clone differs from this one at a single base, so this may be a read error.

TCRdb reprocessed the PCR reads via MiXCR and lists one record per CDR3 protein. This table has 460,000 or so distinct CDR3 sequences, about 25% appearing once. The clonotype comes from a human donor in good health. Some libraries in this study had Jurkat cell RNA spiked in. The rearrangement uses TRBV2 and TRBJ2-3, with a tentative D call TRBD1 (5 bases). Material: naive CD8+ T cells from blood, with Jurkat cell RNA spiked in. Indicated subset: FACS-sorted CD8+CD4-CCR7+CD45RA+ naive T cells. DNA for the CDR3: TGTGCCAATACAGGAGACTGCACAGATACGCAGTATTTT. Translating it yields CANTGDCTDTQYF.